Shown below are 7 T cell receptor beta chains from a single sample sequenced in a study of CD8 T cells in ankylosing spondylitis. These receptors are not linked to any known antigen. General study points: A motif in TCR beta, a set of about 8 highly homologous variants, appeared characteristic of ankylosing spondylitis blood.

MiXCR, run by TCRdb on the 5' RACE reads, gives a single entry per CDR3 protein. The sample lists some 800,000 distinct CDR3 sequences, 12% seen once, with around 0.51% in the top ten. Sequencing was carried out using blood, either unsorted or a sorted T cell fraction (not recorded which). The receptor set was obtained from a male donor with ankylosing spondylitis.

V usage is TRBV9 and J usage is TRBJ2-7; 7 bases fit TRBD2. After removal of 0 bases from V and 4 bases from J, the junction contained 4 bases not matched to a gene. The CDR3 totals 14 residues. CDR1 and CDR2 (germline): SGDLS, YYNGEE. CDR3 sequence (DNA): TGTGCCAGCAGCGTAGCGGGAGGTCCTTACGAGCAGTACTTC. Protein: CASSVAGGPYEQYF.

This clonotype was counted only a few times. V gene TRBV5-1 combines with J gene TRBJ2-7; TRBD1 aligns across 7 bases. The CDR3 has 14 amino acids. V lost 4 bases, J lost 2 bases, and 6 bases stayed unmatched. Germline CDR1 reads SGHRS; CDR2 reads YFSETQ. The CDR3 nucleotides are TGCGCCAGCAGCCCGGATGGGACAGCCTACGAGCAGTACTTC. Translated, it gives CASSPDGTAYEQYF.

This chain uses TRBV5-4 with TRBJ2-3, with TRBD2 as a possible D gene (6 bases). Looked up from germline, CDR1 is SGHNT and CDR2 is YYREEE (reference sequence). The CDR3 runs to 17 residues. Trimming shortened V by 4 bases and J by 0 bases, and 18 bases separated the two germline ends. This CDR3 reads CASSGHGGVRSTDTQYF. The CDR3 coding sequence is TGTGCCAGCAGCGGACACGGGGGAGTGCGGAGCACAGATACGCAGTATTTT.

CDR3 loop: CSALSPTHYNEQFF. The CDR3, as DNA: TGCAGTGCCCTAAGTCCTACCCACTACAATGAGCAGTTCTTC. The chain employs TRBV20-1 and TRBJ2-1; no clear D gene. V was shortened by 6 bases and J by 3 bases, with 15 bases between the two germline ends. The CDR3 is 14 residues long. Per the germline V gene, CDR1 is DFQATT and CDR2 is SNEGSKA (reference sequence).

This clonotype appeared many times. V usage is TRBV5-1 and J usage is TRBJ2-1; TRBD2 is a possible D gene (6 bases). This CDR3 is 16 amino acids long. Germline V gives CDR1 SGHRS, CDR2 YFSETQ. Trimming left V 1 base short and J 3 bases short, with 14 bases between. Here the CDR3 DNA reads TGCGCCAGCAGCTTGTCTCGGGGGAGTGTCTACAATGAGCAGTTCTTC. Translating it yields CASSLSRGSVYNEQFF.

This clonotype was seen repeatedly, ten times or more. The junction shows a germline mismatch at one end, possibly a read error. This chain uses TRBV5-1 with TRBJ2-7; the D gene is possibly TRBD1 (5 bases). Germline CDR1 SGHRS, CDR2 YFSETQ. This CDR3 is 13 amino acids long. CDR3 sequence: CASSLGRDYEQYF. DNA for the CDR3: TGTGCCAGCAGCTTAGGCAGGGACTACGAGCAGTACTTC.

The gene calls are TRBV5-1 and TRBJ2-3; D gene uncertain. This CDR3 has 15 amino acids. Trimming shortened V by 3 bases and J by 1 base, and 12 bases separated the two germline ends. Germline values: CDR1 SGHRS, CDR2 YFSETQ. The CDR3 DNA sequence: TGCGCCAGCAGCTGGGTGGACGGACGCACAGATACGCAGTATTTT. Translated: CASSWVDGRTDTQYF.